The T cell receptor (beta chain) described here comes from a study of blood T cell repertoires in COVID-19. TCRdb's copy holds only in-frame clones and misses some; the assay was immunoSEQ multiplex PCR. The sample carries over 450,000 clones, about 91% recorded once. Germline V gives CDR1 LGHNT, CDR2 FRNRAP. V trimming: 6 bases; J trimming: 8 bases; junction bases outside the gene matches: 6. The CDR3 length is 13 residues. The gene calls are TRBV12-5 and TRBJ1-4; TRBD1 matches 7 bases. Sequencing used peripheral blood. This receptor was identified in a man younger than 35 with COVID-19, enrolled during active disease. The CDR3 nucleotides are TGTGCTAGTGGACGGGACAGTCGCGAAAAACTGTTTTTT. This translates into CASGRDSREKLFF.